The T cell receptor beta chain under discussion was sequenced for a study of blood T cell repertoires in COVID-19. Germline V CDR1 and CDR2: MNHEY, SVGAGI. Unmatched junction bases numbered 3, after V lost 5 bases and J lost 2 bases. This CDR3 has 14 residues. Clones were read by immunoSEQ multiplex PCR, and TCRdb kept only the in-frame ones, dropping some. The sample contains about 170,000 clones, about four fifths of which appear only once. This clone was recorded once. V and J are TRBV6-5 and TRBJ1-5, with TRBD1 matching 7 bases. The TCR was taken from a woman between 70 and 85 years old who had recovered from COVID-19. Sequencing was done on a sample of peripheral blood. In DNA, the CDR3 is TGTGCCAGCAGTCCCGACAGGGGCAATCAGCCCCAGCATTTT. Protein product: CASSPDRGNQPQHF.